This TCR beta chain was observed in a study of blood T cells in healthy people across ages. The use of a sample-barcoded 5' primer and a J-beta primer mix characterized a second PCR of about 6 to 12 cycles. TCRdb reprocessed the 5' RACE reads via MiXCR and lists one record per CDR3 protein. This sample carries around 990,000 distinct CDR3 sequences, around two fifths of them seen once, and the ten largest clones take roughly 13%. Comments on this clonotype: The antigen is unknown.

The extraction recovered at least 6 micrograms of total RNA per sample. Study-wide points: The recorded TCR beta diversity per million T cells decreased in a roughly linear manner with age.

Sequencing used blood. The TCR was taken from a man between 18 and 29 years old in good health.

The CDR3 nucleotides read TGTGCCAGTAGTGGGGGAGACGACGCAACTAATGAAAAACTGTTTTTT. Protein: CASSGGDDATNEKLFF. V usage is TRBV19 and J usage is TRBJ1-4, with D maybe TRBD1 (5 bases). Germline assignment: CDR1 LNHDA and CDR2 SQIVND (reference sequence). Trimming pared 5 bases from V and 0 bases from J, leaving 13 bases between. CDR3 length equals 16 residues.